This T cell receptor beta chain was documented in a study of graft-versus-host responses after intestinal transplantation. Study background: Every recipient had anti-thymocyte globulin induction and about three years of tacrolimus plus steroids.

The table came from immunoSEQ multiplex PCR; TCRdb's copy has only in-frame clones and leaves some out. The table lists almost 85,000 clones, around 91% of them singletons, with approximately 0.1% in the top ten. Germline CDR1 is MNHEY and CDR2 is SMNVEV (reference sequence). This CDR3 spans 16 amino acids. V lost 3 bases to trimming and J lost 4 bases; unmatched junction nucleotides: 4. With respect to this clone: What it binds is not known.

The J gene is TRBJ2-1, the V gene TRBV27; TRBD2 agrees at 12 bases. This receptor was taken from a human donor who received an intestinal transplant. Sample: unstimulated CD4+ T cells sorted from spleen or lymph node cells, taken before intestinal transplant. For the CDR3, the DNA is TGTGCCAGCAGTTTTTCTAGCGGGGGGGCTTACAATGAGCAGTTCTTC. Its protein product is CASSFSSGGAYNEQFF.